This T cell receptor (beta chain) came from a study of T cell repertoires in cytomegalovirus infection. Study context: Matching HLA type, along with CMV infection, was indicated by public TCR beta signatures.

A single record per CDR3 protein comes from TCRdb applying MiXCR to the reads. The table records around 740,000 distinct CDR3 sequences, about 40% of them present only once. Between the trimmed V and J ends, which lost 5 bases and 5 bases, there was a span of 18 bases. Germline V lookup: CDR1 SGHVS, CDR2 FNYEAQ. The CDR3 contains 16 residues. Findings and caveats of the study: CMV-specific HLA-C-restricted TCR beta clonotypes dominated the ex vivo response.

This clonotype has more than one count but fewer than ten. The antigen remains undetermined. The chain links TRBV7-6 to TRBJ2-2; possible D gene TRBD1, 5 bases. Sequencing input: PBMCs. The source is a human donor in good health (CMV status not recorded). Some clones in this sample may be carry-over from other donors' samples. CDR3 region: CASSPSAGPVTGELFF. The CDR3 DNA follows: TGTGCCAGCAGCCCATCAGCAGGGCCAGTGACCGGGGAGCTGTTTTTT.